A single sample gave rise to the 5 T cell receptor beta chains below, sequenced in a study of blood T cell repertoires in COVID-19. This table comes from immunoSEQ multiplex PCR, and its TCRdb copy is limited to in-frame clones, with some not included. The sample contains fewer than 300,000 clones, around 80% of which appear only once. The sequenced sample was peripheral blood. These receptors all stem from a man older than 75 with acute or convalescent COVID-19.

This chain's CDR3 is CASSRQRGGSDTQYF. CDR3 DNA: TGTGCCAGTAGTAGACAGCGGGGGGGCTCAGATACGCAGTATTTT. The J gene is TRBJ2-3, the V gene TRBV19; 10 bases line up with TRBD2. J was trimmed by 4 bases and V by 4 bases; bases with no gene match: 5. This CDR3 comprises 15 residues. In germline, CDR1 is LNHDA, CDR2 SQIVND (reference sequence).

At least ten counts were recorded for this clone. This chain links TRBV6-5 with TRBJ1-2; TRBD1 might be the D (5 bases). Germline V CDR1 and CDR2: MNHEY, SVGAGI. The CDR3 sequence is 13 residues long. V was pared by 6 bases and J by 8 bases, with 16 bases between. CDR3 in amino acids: CASRDGPGDGYTF. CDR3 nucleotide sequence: TGTGCCAGCAGGGACGGGCCGGGGGACGGCTACACCTTC.

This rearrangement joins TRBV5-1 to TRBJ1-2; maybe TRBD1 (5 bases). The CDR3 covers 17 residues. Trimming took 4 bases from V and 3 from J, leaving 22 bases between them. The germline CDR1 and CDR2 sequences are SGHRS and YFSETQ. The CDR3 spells CASSPASGGNLDYGYTF. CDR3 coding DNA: TGCGCCAGCAGCCCAGCTTCGGGGGGGAATTTAGACTATGGCTACACCTTC.

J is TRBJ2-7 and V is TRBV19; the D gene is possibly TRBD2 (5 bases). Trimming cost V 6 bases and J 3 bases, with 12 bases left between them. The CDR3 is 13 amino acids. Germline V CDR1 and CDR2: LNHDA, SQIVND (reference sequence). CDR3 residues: CASSRGSNYEQYF. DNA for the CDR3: TGTGCCAGTAGCCGGGGATCGAACTACGAGCAGTACTTC.

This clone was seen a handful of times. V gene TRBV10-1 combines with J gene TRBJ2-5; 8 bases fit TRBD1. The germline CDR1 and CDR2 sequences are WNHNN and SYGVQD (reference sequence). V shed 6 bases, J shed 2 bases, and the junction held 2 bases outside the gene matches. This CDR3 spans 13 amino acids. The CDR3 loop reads CASSRGLQETQYF. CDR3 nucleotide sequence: TGCGCCAGCAGCAGGGGGCTTCAAGAGACCCAGTACTTC.